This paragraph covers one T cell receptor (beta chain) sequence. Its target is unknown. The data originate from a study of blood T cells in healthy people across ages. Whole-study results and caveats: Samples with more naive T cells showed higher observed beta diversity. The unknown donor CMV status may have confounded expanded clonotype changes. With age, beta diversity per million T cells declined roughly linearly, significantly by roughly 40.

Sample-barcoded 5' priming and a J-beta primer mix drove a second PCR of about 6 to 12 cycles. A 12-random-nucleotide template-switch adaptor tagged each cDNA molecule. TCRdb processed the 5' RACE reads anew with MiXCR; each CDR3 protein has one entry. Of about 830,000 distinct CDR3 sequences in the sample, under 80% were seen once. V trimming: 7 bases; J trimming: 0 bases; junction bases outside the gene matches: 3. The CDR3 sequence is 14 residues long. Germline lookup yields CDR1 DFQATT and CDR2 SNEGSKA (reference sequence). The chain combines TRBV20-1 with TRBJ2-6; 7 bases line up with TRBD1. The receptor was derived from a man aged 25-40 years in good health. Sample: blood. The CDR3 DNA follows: TGCAGTGTTACAGGGGCCTCTGGGGCCAACGTCCTGACTTTC. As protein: CSVTGASGANVLTF.